The clone carrying this T cell receptor beta chain showed up just a few times. Localized lung adenocarcinoma, a non-small cell lung cancer, affected the donors. The CDR3 runs to 14 residues. Germline V gives CDR1 MNHNS, CDR2 SASEGT. The J segment lost 5 bases and the V segment lost 5 bases, leaving 5 bases of the junction unmatched. These data belong to a study of CD4 and CD8 cells across lung adenocarcinoma regions. TCRdb re-called the PCR reads through MiXCR, storing one row per CDR3 protein. The profile covers approximately 10,000 distinct CDR3 sequences, with 45% to 60% appearing a single time and 33% taken by the ten largest.

The source material was CD8+ T cells from the margin of a lung tumor. The rearrangement joins TRBV6-1 to TRBJ1-5; 8 positions agree with TRBD1. This sequence was found in a male donor with lung adenocarcinoma. The CD4 and CD8 labels of this study may be unreliable. DNA for the CDR3: TGTGCCAGCAGTCTCCGGGACAGGCATCAGCCCCAGCATTTT. Amino acid sequence: CASSLRDRHQPQHF.